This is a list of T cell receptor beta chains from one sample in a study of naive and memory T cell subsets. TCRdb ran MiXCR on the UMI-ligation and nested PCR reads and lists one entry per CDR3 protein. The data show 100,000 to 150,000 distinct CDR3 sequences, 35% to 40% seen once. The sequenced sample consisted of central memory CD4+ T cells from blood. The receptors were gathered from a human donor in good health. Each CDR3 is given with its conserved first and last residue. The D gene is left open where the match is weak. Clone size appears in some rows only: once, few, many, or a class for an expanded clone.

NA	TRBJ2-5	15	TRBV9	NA	TGTGCCAGCAGCGTAGGTCTAGCAGACCAAGAGACCCAGTACTTC	CASSVGLADQETQYF
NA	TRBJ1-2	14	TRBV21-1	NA	TGTGCCAGCAGCAAAGAAGGAGAGGGGCGAGGCTACACCTTC	CASSKEGEGRGYTF
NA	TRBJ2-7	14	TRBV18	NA	TGTGCCAGCTCACCCACGGGTACTGGGGGCCAGCAGTACTTC	CASSPTGTGGQQYF
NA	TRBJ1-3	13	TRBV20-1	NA	TGCAGTGCTAGAGCCCGCTCTGGAAACACCATATATTTT	CSARARSGNTIYF
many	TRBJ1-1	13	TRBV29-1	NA	TGCAGCGTTCGGGGACTTGGGTGGACTGAAGCTTTCTTT	CSVRGLGWTEAFF
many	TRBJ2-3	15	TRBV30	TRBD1	TGTGCCTGGAGTCAAGGACAGGGGAGGGCAGATACGCAGTATTTT	CAWSQGQGRADTQYF
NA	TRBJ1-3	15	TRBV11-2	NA	TGTGCCAGCAGCTTAGACGGGTCATACCGGGACACCATATATTTT	CASSLDGSYRDTIYF
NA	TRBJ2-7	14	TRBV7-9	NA	TGTGCCAGCAGCTTAAGGGCCGGGTCCTACGAGCAGTACTTC	CASSLRAGSYEQYF
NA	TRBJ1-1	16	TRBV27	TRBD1	TGTGCCAGCAGTTTATTGGTAGGGGGCGAGAACACTGAAGCTTTCTTT	CASSLLVGGENTEAFF
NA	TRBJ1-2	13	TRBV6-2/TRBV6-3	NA	TGTGCCAGCAGTTACTCCGCGTACGAAGGCTACACCTTC	CASSYSAYEGYTF
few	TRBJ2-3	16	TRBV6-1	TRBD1	TGTGCCAGCAGCGAACGGGACAGGGGGCGCGCAGATACGCAGTATTTT	CASSERDRGRADTQYF
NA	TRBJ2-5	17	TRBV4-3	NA	TGCGCCAGCAGCCGCCAAGGCGGGGCCCAAGCTCAAGAGACCCAGTACTTC	CASSRQGGAQAQETQYF
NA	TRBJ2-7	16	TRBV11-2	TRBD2	TGTGCCAGCAGCTTAGTTAGCGGGATTGCCCCCCACGAGCAGTACTTC	CASSLVSGIAPHEQYF
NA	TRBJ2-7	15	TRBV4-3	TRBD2	TGCGCCAGCAGCCAAGGACTAGCGGGAGTCTACGAGCAGTACTTC	CASSQGLAGVYEQYF
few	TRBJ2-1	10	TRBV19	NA	TGTGCCAGTAGTATGAACCGGTTGTTCTTC	CASSMNRLFF
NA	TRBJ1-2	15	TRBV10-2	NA	TGCGCCAGCAGTGAGTCGAGACTAGCTAACTATGGCTACACCTTC	CASSESRLANYGYTF
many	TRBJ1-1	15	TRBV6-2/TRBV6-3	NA	TGTGCCAGCAGTTACCAACACTACAGGAACACTGAAGCTTTCTTT	CASSYQHYRNTEAFF
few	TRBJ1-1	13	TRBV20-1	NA	TGCAGTGCCGTCTTTGGGGTGATCACTGAAGCTTTCTTT	CSAVFGVITEAFF
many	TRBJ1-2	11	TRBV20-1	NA	TGCAGCGGAGGACATAACTATGGCTACACCTTC	CSGGHNYGYTF
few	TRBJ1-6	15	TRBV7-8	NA	TGTGCCAGCAGCCTCTCGGACAATACCCATTCACCCCTCCACTTT	CASSLSDNTHSPLHF
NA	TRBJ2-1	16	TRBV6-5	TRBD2	TGTGCCAGCAGGGAAACCCGGACTAGCGGGAGGAATGAGCAGTTCTTC	CASRETRTSGRNEQFF
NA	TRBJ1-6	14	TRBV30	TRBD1	TGTGCCTGGAGCGGCGGACAGGGTAATTCACCCCTCCACTTT	CAWSGGQGNSPLHF
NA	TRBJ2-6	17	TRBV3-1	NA	TGTGCCAGCAGCCACGCTAACCGGCCCTCTGGGGCCAACGTCCTGACTTTC	CASSHANRPSGANVLTF
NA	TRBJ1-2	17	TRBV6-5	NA	TGTGCCAGCAGCTGGCGGCAGGCAAAGCTGGCCAACTATGGCTACACCTTC	CASSWRQAKLANYGYTF
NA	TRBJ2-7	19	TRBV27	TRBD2	TGTGCCAGCAGTTTAATAGCTTCCGGCGCTAGCGGGAGGGCCGGGGAGCAGTACTTC	CASSLIASGASGRAGEQYF
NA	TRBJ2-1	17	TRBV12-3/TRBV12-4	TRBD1	TGTGCCAGCAGCCCTACAACAGGGGCGATCTCCTACAATGAGCAGTTCTTC	CASSPTTGAISYNEQFF
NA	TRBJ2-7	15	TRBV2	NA	TGTGCCAGCAGTGTCGCGGGGACAAAGACCTACGAGCAGTACTTC	CASSVAGTKTYEQYF
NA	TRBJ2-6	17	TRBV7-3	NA	TGTGCCAGCAGTCACCAAGGGGTCCTCTCTGGGGCCAACGTCCTGACTTTC	CASSHQGVLSGANVLTF
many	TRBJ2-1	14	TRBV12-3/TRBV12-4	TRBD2	TGTGCCAGCAAAATAGCGGGAGGACGGAATGAGCAGTTCTTC	CASKIAGGRNEQFF
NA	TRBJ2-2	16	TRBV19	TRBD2	TGTGCCAGTACCCTAGGGTCGGGAGGGCCGGCCGGGGAGCTGTTTTTT	CASTLGSGGPAGELFF
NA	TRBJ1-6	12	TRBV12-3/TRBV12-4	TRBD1	TGTGCCGTACAGGGGGAAGGCTCACCCCTCCACTTT	CAVQGEGSPLHF
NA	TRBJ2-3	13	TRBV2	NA	TGTGCCAGCAGTGTGGGGCTATCGGATACGCAGTATTTT	CASSVGLSDTQYF
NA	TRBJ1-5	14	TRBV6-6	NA	TGTGCCAGTCGGCTACAGGGTAGCAATCAGCCCCAGCATTTT	CASRLQGSNQPQHF
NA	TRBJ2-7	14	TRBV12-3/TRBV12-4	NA	TGTGCCAGCAGTCCCCGCCGCGGCTCCTACGAGCAGTACTTC	CASSPRRGSYEQYF
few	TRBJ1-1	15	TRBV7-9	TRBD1	TGTGCCAGCCTTAAGGACAGGTCGCCGAACACTGAAGCTTTCTTT	CASLKDRSPNTEAFF
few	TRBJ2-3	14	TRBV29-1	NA	TGCAGCGTTGGAAGAGGAATCGGCACAGATACGCAGTATTTT	CSVGRGIGTDTQYF
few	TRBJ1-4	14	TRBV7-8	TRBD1	TGTGCCAGCAGCTTGGGACAGGGAGACGAAAAACTGTTTTTT	CASSLGQGDEKLFF
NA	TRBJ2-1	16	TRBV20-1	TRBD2	TGCAGTGCGGAGACTAGCGGGGGAAGCTCCTACAATGAGCAGTTCTTC	CSAETSGGSSYNEQFF
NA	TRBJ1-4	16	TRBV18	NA	TGTGCCAGCTCACCACCCCGGGATCCAACTAATGAAAAACTGTTTTTT	CASSPPRDPTNEKLFF
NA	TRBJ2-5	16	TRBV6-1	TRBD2	TGTGCCAGCAGTCAAAGGGGAGGGAGCCCTCAAGAGACCCAGTACTTC	CASSQRGGSPQETQYF
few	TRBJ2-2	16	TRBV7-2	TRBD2	TGTGCCAGCAGCTTAAACGGGAGGGCGAACACCGGGGAGCTGTTTTTT	CASSLNGRANTGELFF
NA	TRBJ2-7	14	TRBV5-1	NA	TGCGCCAGCGCCCTGACAGTTACCAACTACGAGCAGTACTTC	CASALTVTNYEQYF
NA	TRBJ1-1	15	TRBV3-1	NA	TGTGCCAGCAGCCAAGGGCAGGGCGGTTGGACTGAAGCTTTCTTT	CASSQGQGGWTEAFF
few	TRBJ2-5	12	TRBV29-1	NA	TGCAGCGTCGAGGGACGGCAAGAGACCCAGTACTTC	CSVEGRQETQYF